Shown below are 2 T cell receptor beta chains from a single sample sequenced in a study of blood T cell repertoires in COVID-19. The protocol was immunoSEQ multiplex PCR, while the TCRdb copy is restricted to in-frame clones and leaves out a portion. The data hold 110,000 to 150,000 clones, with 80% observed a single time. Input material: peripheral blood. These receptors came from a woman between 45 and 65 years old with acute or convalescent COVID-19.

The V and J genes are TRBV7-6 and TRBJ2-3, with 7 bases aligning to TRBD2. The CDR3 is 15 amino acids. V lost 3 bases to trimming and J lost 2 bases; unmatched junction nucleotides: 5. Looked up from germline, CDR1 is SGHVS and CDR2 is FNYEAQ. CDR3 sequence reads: CASSFGGEVTDTQYF. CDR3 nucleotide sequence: TGTGCCAGCAGCTTTGGGGGGGAGGTCACAGATACGCAGTATTTT.

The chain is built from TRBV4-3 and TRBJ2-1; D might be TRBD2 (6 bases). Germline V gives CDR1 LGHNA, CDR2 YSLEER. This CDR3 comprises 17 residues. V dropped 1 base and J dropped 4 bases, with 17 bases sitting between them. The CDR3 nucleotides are TGCGCCAGCAGCCAAGGAGGCGGCGGGGCTCAGTACAATGAGCAGTTCTTC. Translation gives CASSQGGGGAQYNEQFF.